This TCR beta chain was found in a study of T cell changes during pregnancy in multiple sclerosis. The CDR3 sequence is 18 residues long. Germline CDR1 SGHNT, CDR2 YENEEA. Germline trimming cut 0 bases from V and 4 bases from J; bases unmatched to any gene: 4. Here immunoSEQ multiplex PCR was the method, and the copy in TCRdb shows in-frame clones only, minus some. The profile shows approximately 37,000 clones, 75% to 95% of them singletons. The TCR comes from a female donor in good health, enrolled as a control in a pregnancy study. The specimen comprised CD4+ T cells from peripheral blood mononuclear cells, sampled in the third trimester of pregnancy. The rearrangement uses TRBV11-3 and TRBJ2-1; 15 nucleotides line up with TRBD2. The CDR3 DNA follows: TGTGCCAGCAGCTTAGACCGGACTAGCGGGGGGGTTTACAATGAGCAGTTCTTC. This translates into CASSLDRTSGGVYNEQFF. Supplemented by reference TRBV11-3 and TRBJ2-1, the full variable domain reads EAGVVQSPRYKIIEKKQPVAFWCNPISGHNTLYWYLQNLGQGPELLIRYENEEAVDDSQLPKDRFSAERLKGVDSTLKIQPAELGDSAVYLCASSLDRTSGGVYNEQFFGPGTRLTVL.